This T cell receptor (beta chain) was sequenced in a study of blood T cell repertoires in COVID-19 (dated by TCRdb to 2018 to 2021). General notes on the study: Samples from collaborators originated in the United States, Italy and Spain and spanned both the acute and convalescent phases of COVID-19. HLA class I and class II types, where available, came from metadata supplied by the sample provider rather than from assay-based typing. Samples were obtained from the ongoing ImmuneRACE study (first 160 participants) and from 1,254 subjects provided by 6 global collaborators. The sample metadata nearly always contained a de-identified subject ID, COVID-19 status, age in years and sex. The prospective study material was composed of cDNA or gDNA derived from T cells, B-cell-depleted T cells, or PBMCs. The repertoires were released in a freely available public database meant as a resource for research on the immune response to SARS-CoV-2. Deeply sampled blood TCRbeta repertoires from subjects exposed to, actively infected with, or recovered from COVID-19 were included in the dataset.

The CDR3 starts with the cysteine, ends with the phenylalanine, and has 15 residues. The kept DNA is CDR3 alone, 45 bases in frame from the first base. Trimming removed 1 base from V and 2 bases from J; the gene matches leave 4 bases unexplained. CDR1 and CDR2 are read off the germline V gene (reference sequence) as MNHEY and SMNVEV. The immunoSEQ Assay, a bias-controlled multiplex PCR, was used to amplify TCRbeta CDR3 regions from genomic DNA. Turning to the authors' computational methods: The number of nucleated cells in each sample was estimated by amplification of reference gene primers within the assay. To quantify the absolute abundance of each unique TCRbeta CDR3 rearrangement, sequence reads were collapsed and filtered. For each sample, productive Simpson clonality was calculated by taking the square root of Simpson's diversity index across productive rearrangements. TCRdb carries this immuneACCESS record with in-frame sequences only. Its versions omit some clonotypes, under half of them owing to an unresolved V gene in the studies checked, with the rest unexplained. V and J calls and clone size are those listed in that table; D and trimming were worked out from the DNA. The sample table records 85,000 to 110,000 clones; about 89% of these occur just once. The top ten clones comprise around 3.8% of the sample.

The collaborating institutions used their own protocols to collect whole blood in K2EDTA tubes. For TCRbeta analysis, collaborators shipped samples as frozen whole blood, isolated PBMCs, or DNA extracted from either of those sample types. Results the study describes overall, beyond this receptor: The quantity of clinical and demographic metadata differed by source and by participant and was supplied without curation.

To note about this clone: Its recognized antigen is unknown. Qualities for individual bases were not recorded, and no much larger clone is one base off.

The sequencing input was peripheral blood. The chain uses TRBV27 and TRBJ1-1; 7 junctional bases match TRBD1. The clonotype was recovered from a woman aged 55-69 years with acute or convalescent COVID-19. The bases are TGTGCCAGCAGTTTATTAGGGGGCGTCAACACTGAAGCTTTCTTT. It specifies CASSLLGGVNTEAFF.